This T cell receptor beta chain was sequenced for a study of regulatory dendritic cells for organ transplantation (dated by TCRdb to 2015 to 2018). Looking at the study overall: Regulatory dendritic cells were generated from monocytes cultured with vitamin D3 on days 0 and 4 and IL-10 on day 4. To evaluate the response of the DCs to a potent maturation-inducing agent, LPS was added to DC cultures on day 6. Sorted naive and memory CD4+ and CD8+ T cells had their TCRbeta repertoires sequenced both before and after allostimulation with either regulatory or mature dendritic cells. What the work shows at the level of the full study, not this receptor alone: Only a couple of subjects were sequenced, and the authors noted considerable between-individual heterogeneity in the alloreactive memory CD8+ T cell pool. Of the resting subsets, memory CD8+ T cells had the largest number of alloreactive TCR clonotypes. In both subjects, allostimulation led to expansion of memory CD8+ clones, although regulatory dendritic cells appeared to cause more limited expansion than mature dendritic cells did. Repertoires were highly diverse in naive CD4+ and CD8+ T cells, less diverse in memory cells, and most oligoclonal in memory CD8+ cells.

V is cut by 1 base and J by 9 bases, and the space between the germline ends is 19 bases. The CDR3 contains 15 residues, cysteine and phenylalanine counted. Of the read, only the CDR3 DNA is kept; its 45 bases are in frame from base 1. CDR1 and CDR2, per the germline V gene, are SGHTA and FQGTGA. This clone was detected a few times. Its antigen target is currently unknown. Per-nucleotide qualities are absent, and no much larger clonotype sits a single base away. TCRbeta CDR3 regions were amplified by multiplexed two-step PCR using Vbeta-specific forward primers and Jbeta-specific reverse primers. Through the immunoSEQ service, the TCRbeta libraries were run on an Illumina instrument for sequencing. Per the source publication's procedure: IMGT annotation was used to assign V, D and J genes, and synthetic CDR3 analogues were used to correct counts for multiplex PCR bias. In the immunoSEQ Analyzer, repertoire clonality was calculated as one minus the normalized Shannon entropy. Fisher's exact test with Benjamini-Hochberg false discovery rate control was used to define clonal expansion, with two-tailed P<0.01. The table comes from immuneACCESS by way of TCRdb, which keeps in-frame sequences with V and J called. Part of the clones is missing from these tables; in studies checked, under half for an unresolved V gene and the rest for unknown reasons. For V, J and clone size, that table is used; D and trimming come from the DNA. The sample profile shows roughly 9,800 clones; less than 90% of them were found once. The ten largest clones take up 2.5% to 3% of the sample.

Sorted T cell subsets were CFSE-labeled and co-cultured for around 5 days with allogeneic regulatory or mature dendritic cells at a 1:10 DC:T ratio. FACS was used to sort CD4+ or CD8+ cells into naive T cells, defined as CD45RA+, and memory T cells, defined as CD45RO+. The T cells used for TCR sequencing were obtained from two healthy control subjects. Genomic DNA was extracted with the Qiagen DNeasy Blood & Tissue Kit. The sample taken for sequencing was memory CD4+ T cells from blood cultured with dendritic cells. Sample cell subset or site, as interpreted from the label and publication: CD45RO+ memory T cells. The sequence derives from a human donor in good health. In this chain, TRBV7-3 is recombined with TRBJ2-7, with no confidently assigned D gene. The CDR3 sequence is CASSLNPAAATGQYF. The nucleotide sequence is given as TGTGCCAGCAGCTTAAATCCCGCGGCCGCTACGGGGCAGTACTTC.